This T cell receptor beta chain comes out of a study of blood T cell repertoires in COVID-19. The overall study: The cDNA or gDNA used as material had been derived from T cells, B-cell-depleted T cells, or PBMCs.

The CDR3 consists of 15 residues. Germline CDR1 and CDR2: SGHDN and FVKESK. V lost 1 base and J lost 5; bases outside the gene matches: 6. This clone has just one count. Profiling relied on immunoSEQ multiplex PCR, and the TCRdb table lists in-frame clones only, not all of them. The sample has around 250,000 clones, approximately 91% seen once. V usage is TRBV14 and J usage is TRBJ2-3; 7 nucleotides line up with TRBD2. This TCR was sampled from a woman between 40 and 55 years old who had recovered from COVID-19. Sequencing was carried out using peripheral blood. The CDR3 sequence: CASSQVAGAGDTQYF. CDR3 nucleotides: TGTGCCAGCAGCCAAGTCGCGGGAGCGGGAGATACGCAGTATTTT. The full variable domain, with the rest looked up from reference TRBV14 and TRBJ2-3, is EAGVTQFPSHSVIEKGQTVTLRCDPISGHDNLYWYRRVMGKEIKFLLHFVKESKQDESGMPNNRFLAERTGGTYSTLKVQPAELEDSGVYFCASSQVAGAGDTQYFGPGTRLTVL.